This entry lists 29 T cell receptor beta chains sequenced from one sample in a study of blood T cell repertoires in COVID-19. Sequencing used immunoSEQ multiplex PCR; TCRdb keeps in-frame clones, though not all of them. The profile covers roughly 180,000 clones, with about 83% appearing a single time and around 3.6% taken by the ten largest. Sequenced sample: PBMCs or T cells enriched from blood (not recorded which). The receptors stem from a woman aged 45 to 65 in a cohort exposed to, infected with or recovered from COVID-19 (not recorded which).

The chain carries TRBV28 and TRBJ1-2; unclear D gene. The CDR3 loop spans 12 amino acids. The V gene's germline CDR1 is MDHEN and CDR2 SYDVKM. Trimming shortened V by 5 bases and J by 5 bases, and 9 bases separated the two germline ends. CDR3 protein: CASSGGYYGYTF. The CDR3 bases are TGTGCCAGCAGTGGAGGGTATTATGGCTACACCTTC.

The CDR3 sequence: CAISVEGTGNEQFF. Written as DNA, the CDR3 is TGTGCCATCAGTGTGGAGGGGACAGGAAATGAGCAGTTCTTC. The J gene is TRBJ2-1, the V gene TRBV10-3; 8 bases are a match to TRBD1. The CDR3 contains 14 residues. The J segment lost 7 bases and the V segment lost 4 bases, leaving 6 bases of the junction unmatched. From germline, CDR1 is ENHRY and CDR2 SYGVKD.

This chain connects TRBV7-9 to TRBJ1-2, with D maybe TRBD1 (6 bases). The germline V and J ends were trimmed by 1 base and 3 bases, with 12 bases remaining between them. CDR1 is SEHNR and CDR2 is FQNEAQ in the germline V gene (reference sequence). The CDR3 consists of 15 residues. CDR3 nucleotides: TGTGCCAGCAGCTTAGTGGGGGGGCCTGACTATGGCTACACCTTC. It translates to CASSLVGGPDYGYTF.

The rearrangement links TRBV6-5 to TRBJ1-1; D is perhaps TRBD1 (5 bases). Trimming removed 5 bases at V and 0 bases at J, with 13 bases between. This CDR3 comprises 15 residues. In germline, CDR1 is MNHEY, CDR2 SVGAGI. The CDR3 sequence: CASSPPIRVNTEAFF. CDR3 nucleotides: TGTGCCAGCAGTCCACCAATCAGGGTGAACACTGAAGCTTTCTTT.

J is TRBJ2-1 and V is TRBV28; 8 nucleotides match TRBD2. Germline V gene lookup returns CDR1 MDHEN and CDR2 SYDVKM. The CDR3 spans 15 residues. Trimming took 6 bases from V and 7 from J; bases not matched to a gene: 11. The CDR3 sequence: CASRTSGSEVNEQFF. CDR3 bases: TGTGCCAGCAGGACGAGCGGGAGTGAGGTAAATGAGCAGTTCTTC.

The V and J genes are TRBV7-9 and TRBJ2-1; possibly TRBD1 for D (6 bases). Trimming shortened V by 7 bases and J by 1 base, and 11 bases separated the two germline ends. The CDR3 sequence is 14 residues long. Germline V gives CDR1 SEHNR, CDR2 FQNEAQ (reference sequence). CDR3 in DNA: TGTGCCAGCAACGGACAGTTTTCCTACAATGAGCAGTTCTTC. It translates to CASNGQFSYNEQFF.

This clone was detected a few times. The chain combines TRBV9 with TRBJ2-6; D is perhaps TRBD2 (6 bases). There are 22 residues in the CDR3. The germline gives CDR1 SGDLS, CDR2 YYNGEE. Between the trimmed V and J ends, which lost 7 bases and 0 bases, there was a span of 32 bases. The CDR3 spells CASDSSFLFGGSVSSGANVLTF. In DNA form, the CDR3 reads TGTGCCAGCGACTCCTCTTTTCTATTCGGGGGTTCGGTCAGCTCTGGGGCCAACGTCCTGACTTTC.

This chain uses TRBV7-2 with TRBJ2-1; 12 bases align to TRBD2. CDR3 length: 15 amino acids. Germline values: CDR1 SGHTA, CDR2 FQGNSA. V lost 5 bases and J lost 8; bases outside the gene matches: 7. DNA of the CDR3: TGTGCCAGCAGCGTGACTAGCGGGGGCTCGCATGAGCAGTTCTTC. Translation: CASSVTSGGSHEQFF.

The J gene is TRBJ1-4, the V gene TRBV7-2; TRBD1 aligns across 8 bases. The germline CDR1 and CDR2 sequences are SGHTA and FQGNSA. V trimming: 5 bases; J trimming: 8 bases; junction bases outside the gene matches: 7. This CDR3 is built from 14 residues. As DNA, the CDR3 is TGTGCCAGCAGCCTACTGGCAGGGGGCGAAAAACTGTTTTTT. Amino acid sequence: CASSLLAGGEKLFF.

V gene TRBV18 combines with J gene TRBJ1-5; 8 bases agree with TRBD1. Germline loops: CDR1 KGHSH, CDR2 LQKENI. CDR3 length equals 15 residues. V was pared by 2 bases and J by 9 bases, with 9 bases of the junction left unmatched. DNA for the CDR3: TGTGCCAGCTCACCAGGGACGGGCACAGGGGGGCCCCAGCATTTT. Translating gives CASSPGTGTGGPQHF.

V usage is TRBV3-1 (or the pseudogene TRBV3-2) and J usage is TRBJ2-5, with 7 bases lining up with TRBD2. Losses at the gene ends were 0 bases for V and 5 bases for J; bases not matched to a gene: 6. The length of the CDR3 is 15 residues. Per the germline V gene, CDR1 is LGHDT and CDR2 is YNNKEL (reference sequence). CDR3 sequence: CASSQDWSSGETQYF. CDR3 coding DNA: TGTGCCAGCAGCCAAGATTGGAGTAGCGGGGAGACCCAGTACTTC.

The chain carries TRBV10-1 and TRBJ2-2; TRBD1 matches at 9 bases. Germline V gene sequence: CDR1 WNHNN, CDR2 SYGVQD (reference sequence). Trimming removed 7 bases from V and 6 bases from J; junction bases left unmatched: 3. This CDR3 contains 13 residues. CDR3 sequence: CASTRTGAGELFF. CDR3 nucleotide sequence: TGCGCCAGCACCCGGACAGGGGCCGGGGAGCTGTTTTTT.

The rearrangement uses TRBV12-5 and TRBJ2-5; weak D call: TRBD1 (5 bases). Per germline, CDR1 LGHNT and CDR2 FRNRAP. V shed 2 bases and J shed 5 bases, with 12 bases lying between them. This CDR3 is built from 14 residues. CDR3 bases: TGTGCTAGTGGTTTGACGACAGATATGGAGACCCAGTACTTC. Amino acids: CASGLTTDMETQYF.

The chain employs TRBV11-3 and TRBJ1-1; D remains ambiguous. Trimming shortened V by 3 bases and J by 1 base, and 6 bases separated the two germline ends. In germline, CDR1 is SGHNT, CDR2 YENEEA. The CDR3 is 13 residues long. Here the CDR3 DNA reads TGTGCCAGCAGCTTGGGCAAGAACACTGAAGCTTTCTTT. It translates to CASSLGKNTEAFF.

CDR3 DNA: TGTGCCAGCAGCCAAACCTCAAGCGGATCCTACAATGAGCAGTTCTTC. Its protein is CASSQTSSGSYNEQFF. The chain has TRBV4-2 and TRBJ2-1; possibly TRBD2 for D (5 bases). This CDR3 is built from 16 residues. CDR1 and CDR2 (germline): LGHNA, YNFKEQ. V was shortened by 2 bases and J by 1 base, with 12 bases between the two germline ends.

This clone showed up just a few times. CDR3 in amino acids: CASRLAKSGYEQYF. The CDR3 DNA reads as TGTGCAAGTCGCTTAGCAAAGTCGGGGTACGAGCAGTACTTC. V and J are TRBV12-2 and TRBJ2-7; the table assigns TRBD2, which was not confirmed against the DNA. TRBV12-2 corresponds to a pseudogene. The length of the CDR3 is 14 residues.

The chain carries TRBV5-5 and TRBJ1-5; D call uncertain. The CDR3 sequence is 13 residues long. Trimming stripped 1 base from V and 4 bases from J, with 6 bases between. Germline assignment: CDR1 SGHKS and CDR2 YYEKEE (reference sequence). The CDR3 reads CASSLSVNQPQHF. CDR3 coding DNA: TGTGCCAGCAGCTTGTCTGTAAATCAGCCCCAGCATTTT.

In this sample, this clone turned up once. This rearrangement joins TRBV7-3 to TRBJ2-1; no clear D gene. This CDR3 is 15 amino acids long. Germline V gene lookup returns CDR1 SGHTA and CDR2 FQGTGA. V was shortened by 2 bases and J by 3 bases, with 11 bases between the two germline ends. As DNA, the CDR3 is TGTGCCAGCAGCTTACGAAGTCCAGGCTACAATGAGCAGTTCTTC. As protein: CASSLRSPGYNEQFF.

This sequence joins TRBV7-2 and TRBJ1-1; D remains unclear. Germline loops: CDR1 SGHTA, CDR2 FQGNSA. The CDR3 contains 13 residues. Trimming took 1 base from V and 6 from J, leaving 9 bases between them. CDR3 coding DNA: TGTGCCAGCAGCTTAGAAGCGGAGGCTGAAGCTTTCTTT. Protein: CASSLEAEAEAFF.

This clone has only one observation. The V call is TRBV11-2, the J call TRBJ2-1; the D gene is possibly TRBD1 (6 bases). Trimming stripped 5 bases from V and 5 bases from J, with 16 bases between. Per the germline V gene, CDR1 is SGHAT and CDR2 is FQNNGV. This CDR3 spans 15 amino acids. CDR3 nucleotides: TGTGCCAGCAGCGACGGGGACAAGAGTAACAATGAGCAGTTCTTC. It encodes CASSDGDKSNNEQFF.

The J gene is TRBJ2-5, the V gene TRBV3-1 (or the pseudogene TRBV3-2); the D gene is possibly TRBD1 (5 bases). This CDR3 is 16 amino acids long. Germline CDR1 reads LGHDT; CDR2 reads YNNKEL (reference sequence). V lost 0 bases and J 4 bases, leaving 15 bases between the germline ends. CDR3 DNA: TGTGCCAGCAGCCAAGATAACAGCCAGGGTCGAGAGACCCAGTACTTC. Encoded protein: CASSQDNSQGRETQYF.

The genes are TRBV28 and TRBJ2-1; tentatively, D is TRBD2 (5 bases). The CDR3 runs to 11 residues. V was trimmed by 11 bases and J by 4 bases, leaving 9 bases between them. The germline gives CDR1 MDHEN, CDR2 SYDVKM. The CDR3 region is CASWEYNEQFF. The CDR3 coding sequence is TGTGCCTCCTGGGAGTACAATGAGCAGTTCTTC.

J is TRBJ2-3 and V is TRBV5-4, with a weak D call TRBD2 (6 bases). The germline V gene encodes CDR1 SGHNT and CDR2 YYREEE (reference sequence). Between the trimmed V and J ends, which lost 4 bases and 6 bases, there was a span of 12 bases. CDR3 length equals 13 residues. The CDR3 reads CASSRTAGDTQYF. CDR3 DNA: TGTGCCAGCAGCAGGACGGCGGGGGATACGCAGTATTTT.

The genes are TRBV10-3 and TRBJ1-1; 7 bases fit TRBD1. With V trimmed by 6 bases and J by 3 bases, 7 bases remained unmatched. The CDR3 totals 14 residues. Germline V CDR1 and CDR2: ENHRY, SYGVKD. The CDR3 spells CAIRETGSDTEAFF. The CDR3 DNA is TGTGCCATCAGAGAGACAGGGAGTGACACTGAAGCTTTCTTT.

This chain uses TRBV7-9 with TRBJ2-7; 11 bases fit TRBD1. Germline V gene lookup returns CDR1 SEHNR and CDR2 FQNEAQ (reference sequence). Germline trimming cut 3 bases from V and 3 bases from J; bases unmatched to any gene: 4. This CDR3 comprises 15 residues. The DNA of the CDR3 is TGTGCCAGCAGCTTTTCCGGGACAGGGGGCTACGAGCAGTACTTC. It specifies CASSFSGTGGYEQYF.

The V and J genes are TRBV14 and TRBJ2-4; D is uncertain. V lost 0 bases and J lost 10, with 4 bases in between. The CDR3 has 11 amino acids. Per the germline V gene, CDR1 is SGHDN and CDR2 is FVKESK. CDR3 sequence (DNA): TGTGCCAGCAGCCAAGACCAGATTCAGTACTTC. This translates into CASSQDQIQYF. Based on the CDR3 plus reference TRBV14 and TRBJ2-4, the full variable domain is EAGVTQFPSHSVIEKGQTVTLRCDPISGHDNLYWYRRVMGKEIKFLLHFVKESKQDESGMPNNRFLAERTGGTYSTLKVQPAELEDSGVYFCASSQDQIQYFGAGTRLSVL.

V and J are TRBV12-2 and TRBJ2-7; the table's D call TRBD2 went unverified against the DNA. TRBV12-2 is annotated as a pseudogene. CDR3 length: 14 residues. The CDR3 DNA reads TGTGCAAGTCGCTTTCGGAGATCTAGGTACGAGCAGTACTTC. Translating it yields CASRFRRSRYEQYF.

The chain has TRBV27 and TRBJ1-5, with D maybe TRBD1 (6 bases). CDR1 and CDR2 from the germline V gene are MNHEY and SMNVEV (reference sequence). V gave up 3 bases and J gave up 1 base, with 10 bases separating them. The CDR3 contains 15 residues. This chain's CDR3 is CASSFIGGSNQPQHF. In DNA form, the CDR3 reads TGTGCCAGCAGTTTTATTGGGGGCAGCAATCAGCCCCAGCATTTT.

CDR3 sequence reads: CASSLDGGYEQYF. For the CDR3, the DNA is TGTGCCAGCAGCTTGGACGGGGGCTACGAGCAGTACTTC. This chain joins TRBV5-4 and TRBJ2-7; maybe TRBD2 (6 bases). Trimming pared 0 bases from V and 3 bases from J, leaving 7 bases between. Germline CDR1 and CDR2: SGHNT and YYREEE (reference sequence). CDR3 length: 13 amino acids.